The source of this TCR beta chain is a study of post-analysis software for immune sequencing data. Unique-molecular-identifier-tagged TCR beta cDNA libraries were used. MiXCR, applied by TCRdb to the PCR reads, yields one record per CDR3 protein. The sample records 740,000 or so distinct CDR3 sequences, roughly 50% being singletons. This CDR3 has 17 residues. Looked up from germline, CDR1 is LGHNT and CDR2 is FRNRAP. Note on this clonotype: Its specificity is unknown. The junction departs from germline at one end; a sequencing error may be responsible.

The study's findings and limits: Included in a set of four or five TRBV segments more frequent in patients than controls were TRBV5-6, TRBV5-1 and TRBV20-1.

Sequencing used blood. This sequence joins TRBV12-5 and TRBJ2-7; perhaps TRBD2 as D (6 bases). The receptor was derived from a girl under 18 with multiple sclerosis. The CDR3 is CASGLAPLGGKVYEQYF. The CDR3 coding sequence is TGCGCTAGTGGTTTGGCCCCCCTCGGCGGGAAGGTCTACGAGCAGTACTTC.